This record concerns one TCR beta chain sequence. It lacks a known antigen. No quality values exist for individual bases; no much larger clone is one base distant. This specimen comes from a study of control samples from healthy donors and cancer patients (dated by TCRdb to about 2020). Libraries came from the immunoSEQ multiplex PCR assay. TCRdb took this table from immuneACCESS and kept in-frame rearrangements with V and J called. Such tables lack part of the clones; where checked against another copy, unresolved V genes explain under half of the gap, and the rest is unexplained. Recorded for this sample are 150,000 to 200,000 clones; about 92% of them occurred a single time. 1.4% of the sample belongs to the ten largest clones. CDR1 LGHDT and CDR2 YNNKEL are derived from the germline V gene (reference sequence). Germline trimming: 0 bases from V, 6 bases from J; junction bases outside gene matches: 5. The CDR3 starts with the cysteine, ends with the phenylalanine, and has 15 residues. Kept here is only the CDR3 DNA, which spans 45 bases and is read in frame from base 1.

This sequence originates from a man younger than 40 in good health. The sample taken for sequencing was blood. Here the chain combines TRBV3-1 (or the pseudogene TRBV3-2) and TRBJ2-5, with 9 middle bases fitting TRBD1. The DNA is as follows: TGTGCCAGCAGCCAAGATTCCACAGGGGGCAAGACCCAGTACTTC. Its translation is CASSQDSTGGKTQYF.